This TCR beta chain was identified during a study of cytomegalovirus exposure and HLA in healthy donors. Findings and limits, study-wide: Across donors, most TCRs were seen rarely, yet some public ones were widespread.

Worth noting for this clone: The antigen is not known.

PCR was performed using 60 Vbeta and 13 Jbeta primers. TCRdb's table, derived via immunoSEQ multiplex PCR, lists solely in-frame clones and lacks some. The sample has 200,000 to 250,000 clones; around 80% are singletons. Regarding donors, all were healthy bone marrow donors. This TCR was sampled from a man aged 40-50 years in good health and CMV-seronegative. Input material: PBMCs.

The CDR3 DNA sequence: TGTGCCAGCAGCTTAGCGTCTAGCGGGGCCTACAATGAGCAGTTCTTC. It is translated as CASSLASSGAYNEQFF. V and J are TRBV11-2 and TRBJ2-1; TRBD2 aligns across 9 bases. The germline CDR1 and CDR2 sequences are SGHAT and FQNNGV. The V and J ends lost 1 base and 2 bases, in that order; junction bases with no gene match: 3. The CDR3 sequence is 16 residues long.